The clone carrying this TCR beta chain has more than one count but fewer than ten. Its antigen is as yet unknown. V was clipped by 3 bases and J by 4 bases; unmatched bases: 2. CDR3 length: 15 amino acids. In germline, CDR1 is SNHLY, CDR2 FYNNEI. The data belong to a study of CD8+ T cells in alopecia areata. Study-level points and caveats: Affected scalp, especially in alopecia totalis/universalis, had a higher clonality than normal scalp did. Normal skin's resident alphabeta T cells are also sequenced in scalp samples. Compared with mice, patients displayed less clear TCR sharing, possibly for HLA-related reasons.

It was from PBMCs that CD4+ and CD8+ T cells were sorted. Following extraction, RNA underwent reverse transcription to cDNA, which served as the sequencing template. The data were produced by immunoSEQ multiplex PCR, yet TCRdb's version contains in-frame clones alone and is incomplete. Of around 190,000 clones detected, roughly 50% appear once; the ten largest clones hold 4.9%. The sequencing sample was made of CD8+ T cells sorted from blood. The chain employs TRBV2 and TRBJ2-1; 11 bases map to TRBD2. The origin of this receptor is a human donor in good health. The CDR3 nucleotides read TGTGCCAGCAGTGAGACTAGCGGGGCTTACAATGAGCAGTTCTTC. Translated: CASSETSGAYNEQFF. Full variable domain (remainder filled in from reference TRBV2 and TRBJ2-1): EPEVTQTPSHQVTQMGQEVILRCVPISNHLYFYWYRQILGQKVEFLVSFYNNEISEKSEIFDDQFSVERPDGSNFTLKIRSTKLEDSAMYFCASSETSGAYNEQFFGPGTRLTVL.